This TCR beta chain was recorded in a study of blood T cell repertoires in COVID-19. Study summary: Samples came from the United States, Italy and Spain, spanning acute and convalescent COVID-19. T cells, B-cell-depleted T cells, or PBMCs provided the cDNA or gDNA that served as material.

The authors' processing: How many nucleated cells were present was estimated from reference gene primer amplification. Profiled with immunoSEQ multiplex PCR; TCRdb holds only in-frame clones, not every one. That table gives V, J and clone size, and the DNA gave D and trimming. The sample contains around 380,000 clones, around 84% of which appear only once. CDR3 size: 17 residues. The germline gives CDR1 LNHDA, CDR2 SQIVND (reference sequence). The germline V and J ends were trimmed by 5 bases and 1 base, with 18 bases remaining between them. This TCR derives from a human donor with acute or convalescent COVID-19. The donor label of this sample is uncertain. The chain is built from TRBV19 and TRBJ2-1, with D possibly being TRBD2 (6 bases). The material sequenced was peripheral blood. The CDR3, as DNA: TGTGCCAGTAGTTTAATGCGTGGCGGGAAGTCCTACAATGAGCAGTTCTTC. Translating gives CASSLMRGGKSYNEQFF.